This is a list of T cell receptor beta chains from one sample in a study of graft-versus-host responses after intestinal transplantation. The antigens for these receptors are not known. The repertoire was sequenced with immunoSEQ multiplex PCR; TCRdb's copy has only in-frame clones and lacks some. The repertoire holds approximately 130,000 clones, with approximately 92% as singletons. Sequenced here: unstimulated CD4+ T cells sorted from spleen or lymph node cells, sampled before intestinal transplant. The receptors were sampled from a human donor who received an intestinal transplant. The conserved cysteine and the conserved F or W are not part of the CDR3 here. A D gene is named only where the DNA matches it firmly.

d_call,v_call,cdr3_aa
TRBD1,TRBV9,ASSVRGTGGFNEQF
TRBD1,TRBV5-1,ASSPTGGDTGELF
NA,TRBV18,ASSFDRYGYT
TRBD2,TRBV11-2,ASSATSGKETQY
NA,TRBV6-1,ASSEALRGGGDTQY
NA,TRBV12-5,ASGLGTEVGAEQF
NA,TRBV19,ASSPDRTDTEAF
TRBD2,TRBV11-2,ASSPGLGRYEQY
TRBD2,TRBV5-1,ASSISSGVQETQY
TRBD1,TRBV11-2,ASSPPRGRVF
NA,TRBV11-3,ASSLGSGNTIY
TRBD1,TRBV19,ASRQGVTTRQY
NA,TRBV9,ASSIDRGAGETQY
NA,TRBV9,ASSLGGAAGNTQY
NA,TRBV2,ASSGEGLGTEAF
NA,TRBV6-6,ASSYRVSGAGEQY
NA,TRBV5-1,ASSLRGLGELF
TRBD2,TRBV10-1,ASSGGSGNIQY
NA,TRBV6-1,ASSEGGQNSPLH
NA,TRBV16,ASSPQGTLKNTEAF
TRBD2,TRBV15,ATSPGGAENEQF
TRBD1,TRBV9,ASSETGTGGTEAF
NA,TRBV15,ATSRGGEETQY
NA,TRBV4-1,ASSRRAVAIEGLLEQY
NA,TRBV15,ATSRDGGLGRLEPQH
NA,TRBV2,ASSDRTGSSGNTIY
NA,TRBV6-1,ATRVANYGYT
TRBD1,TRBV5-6,ASSSRDREGEQY